The rows below give T cell receptor beta chains drawn from one sample of a study of shared T cell receptors in the human thymus. Libraries were prepared by immunoSEQ multiplex PCR; TCRdb keeps only in-frame clonotypes and omits some of them. The sample gives about 380,000 clones, over 90% of which show up once; roughly 0.02% is in the top ten. Sequenced material: thymocytes. These receptors came from a human donor. The conserved cysteine and the conserved F or W are not part of the CDR3 here.

>TRBJ2-7|13|TRBV28
ASSFPGHYPYEQY
>TRBJ2-1|15|TRBV7-3
ASTQSPDPSSYNEQF
>TRBJ2-7|13|TRBV6-5
ASSYGGASGSEQY
>TRBJ2-7|12|TRBV4-3
ASSQEQGSYEQY
>TRBJ2-3|13|TRBV19
ASSIGQGGPDTQY
>TRBJ2-3|13|TRBV27
ASRPLSRATDTQY
>TRBJ1-5|16|TRBV10-1
ASSADRRHLYSNQPQH
>TRBJ2-2|12|TRBV18
ASSPTGGIGELF
>TRBJ2-3|16|TRBV4-1
ASSQTLPGQGSTDTQY
>TRBJ1-1|13|TRBV11-1
ASSRLHLGRTEAF
>TRBJ2-6|16|TRBV5-1
ASSLGGQGRSGANVLT
>TRBJ2-2|14|TRBV28
ASSPGQDPYTGELF
>TRBJ2-5|15|TRBV18
ASSPRGPGGTVETQY
>TRBJ2-2|13|TRBV5-1
ASSNYRGRTGELF
>TRBJ1-5|16|TRBV18
ASSPGSESGPYNQPQH
>TRBJ2-1|14|TRBV9
ASSGRSGRGNNEQF
>TRBJ1-1|11|TRBV30
AWSPQGNPEAF
>TRBJ2-2|9|TRBV5-5
ASSSLGELF
>TRBJ2-7|12|TRBV30
AWSRVEGTYEQY
>TRBJ2-2|13|TRBV5-4
ASSRDGPSTGELF
>TRBJ1-1|10|TRBV29-1
SVDGKNTEAF
>TRBJ1-2|13|TRBV27
ASSLSHDRANGYT
>TRBJ1-2|13|TRBV28
ASSPCVGTGDGYT
>TRBJ2-1|14|TRBV5-4
ASSSEGQGLNNEQF
>TRBJ2-7|10|TRBV5-6
ASSLNYYEQY
>TRBJ2-1|10|TRBV27
ASSSGGHEQF
>TRBJ1-2|11|TRBV6-5
ASSYGGSDGYT
>TRBJ2-7|14|TRBV11-2
ASSSGGLAGFYEQY
>TRBJ1-3|13|TRBV29-1
SVEEFGSSGNTIY
>TRBJ1-1|13|TRBV11-1
ASRKNRVAGTEAF
>TRBJ1-2|14|TRBV5-1
ASSPLRSGDVYGYT
>TRBJ2-1|13|TRBV7-3
ASSLRLAGGDEQF
>TRBJ2-3|12|TRBV28
ASSPSNRANTQY
>TRBJ2-3|16|TRBV15
ATSRDSGAGGPTDTQY
>TRBJ1-2|11|TRBV28
ASTIFSNYGYT
>TRBJ2-3|17|TRBV19
ASSRRPISGRGPRDTQY
>TRBJ1-4|16|TRBV11-2
ASSFGTGFFATNEKLF
>TRBJ1-3|13|TRBV25-1
ASSLTGGSGNTIY
>TRBJ2-5|13|TRBV27
ASTWRGDKQETQY
>TRBJ2-1|14|TRBV9
ASSAASHSSYNEQF
>TRBJ1-1|11|TRBV6-4
ASSERGNTEAF
>TRBJ1-1|12|TRBV29-1
SVVSQGGSTEAF
>TRBJ2-3|13|TRBV6-5
ASSSIGGLVDTQY
>TRBJ1-4|17|TRBV10-1
ASSESRQGEPDDNEKLF
>TRBJ1-5|15|TRBV4-2
ASSQGVKDYSNQPQH
>TRBJ2-5|12|TRBV6-1
ASPAPDSQETQY
>TRBJ1-5|17|TRBV28
ASSLSDRAGTGYNQPQH
>TRBJ2-7|13|TRBV6-5
ASSLIGTLSYEQY
>TRBJ2-7|16|TRBV2
ASSGTSGKSRREYEQY
>TRBJ1-1|10|TRBV21-1
ASRLDGGEAF
>TRBJ1-5|13|TRBV27
ASSSSTGGGQPQH
>TRBJ1-1|11|TRBV7-6
ASSPSLNTEAF
>TRBJ1-3|15|TRBV6-1
ASSEDRGSISGNTIY
>TRBJ2-5|14|TRBV2
ASSSKIAGAQETQY
>TRBJ2-1|12|TRBV6-5
ASSPPGGVNEQF
>TRBJ1-5|11|TRBV27
ASPGNPHQPQH
>TRBJ1-5|14|TRBV28
ASSIPGEEYNQPQH
>TRBJ1-5|12|TRBV5-8
ASSFQLSEQPQH
>TRBJ1-1|13|TRBV15
ATSGPDRVGSEAF
>TRBJ1-2|12|TRBV18
ASSPGVPNYGYT